This T cell receptor (beta chain) appears in the sequencing data of a study of T-cell reconstitution after alpha-beta-depleted transplantation in children (dated by TCRdb to the mid-2010s). A note on the overall study: The study quantitatively tracked T-cell immune reconstitution after TCRalphabeta/CD19-depleted allogeneic hematopoietic cell transplantation in children using TCR repertoire profiling.

This clonotype was seen only a few times. Its specific antigen is unknown. It has no much larger one-base neighbor in the sample; base qualities were not kept. Library method: PCR. TCRdb records Illumina HiSeq 2500 as the sequencer. To normalize quantification of the TCRbeta repertoire, the TCR libraries were built with molecular barcoding that relied on unique molecular identifiers. TCRdb reran the public reads through fastp at Q25 and MiXCR, keeping productive beta chains. CDR3 protein duplicates are merged, each entry listing the most common genes and DNA. For this sample the table gives 500,000 or so distinct CDR3 sequences, of which 30% to 35% were detected only once. The ten top clones hold around 2.4% of the sample. The cysteine opens and the phenylalanine closes a CDR3 of 18 amino acids. Just the 54-base CDR3 DNA is kept, in frame starting at base 1. The germline V gene (reference sequence) yields SGHNT for CDR1 and YYREEE for CDR2. V ends up 0 bases short and J 0 bases short, with an unmatched junction base count of 7.

This receptor was identified in a human donor who donated a stem cell graft to a child with aplastic anemia. The rearrangement joined TRBV5-4 to TRBJ2-3; TRBD2 fits 10 bases in the junction. Sequences were derived from PBMCs from the stem cell graft donor, sampled from the stem cell graft. The bases read TGTGCCAGCAGCTTGGGTACTAGCGGGATACCTAGCACAGATACGCAGTATTTT. Its amino acids are CASSLGTSGIPSTDTQYF.